This T cell receptor beta chain emerged from a study of graft-versus-host responses after intestinal transplantation. Overall study: Recipients had transplants, and these were multivisceral, liver-intestinal, or isolated intestinal.

This clone was counted once. Its target is not known. Assay used: immunoSEQ multiplex PCR; TCRdb lists only in-frame clones, some missing. Among 150,000 or so clones listed, 92% were seen once. The V gene's germline CDR1 is SGHRS and CDR2 YFSETQ. V was clipped by 4 bases and J by 4 bases, with 14 bases between them. The length of the CDR3 is 14 residues. Findings and caveats of the study: Early post-transplant declines in HvG were associated with peak levels of circulating GvH clones.

V usage is TRBV5-1 and J usage is TRBJ1-1; D uncertain. The sample was unstimulated CD4+ T cells sorted from spleen or lymph node cells, taken before intestinal transplant. This TCR derives from a human donor who received an intestinal transplant. The CDR3 DNA reads TGCGCCAGCAGCCCGGACGGTATAAGCACTGAAGCTTTCTTT. Its protein product is CASSPDGISTEAFF.